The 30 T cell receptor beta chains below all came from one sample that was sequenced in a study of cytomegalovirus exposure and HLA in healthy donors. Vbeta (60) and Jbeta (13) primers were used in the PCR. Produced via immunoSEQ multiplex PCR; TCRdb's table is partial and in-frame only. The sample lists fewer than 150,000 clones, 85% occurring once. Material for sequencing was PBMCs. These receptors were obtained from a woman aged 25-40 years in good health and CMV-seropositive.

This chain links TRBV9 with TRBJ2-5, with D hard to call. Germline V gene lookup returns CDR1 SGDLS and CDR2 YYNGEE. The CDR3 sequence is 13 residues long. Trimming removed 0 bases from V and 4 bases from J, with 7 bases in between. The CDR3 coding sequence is TGTGCCAGCAGCGTAGCAGCGTCAGAGACCCAGTACTTC. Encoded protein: CASSVAASETQYF.

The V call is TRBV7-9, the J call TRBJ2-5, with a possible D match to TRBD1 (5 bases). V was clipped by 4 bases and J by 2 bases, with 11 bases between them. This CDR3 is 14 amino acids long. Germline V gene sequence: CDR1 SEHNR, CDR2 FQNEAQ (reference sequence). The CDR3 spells CASSSTTEQETQYF. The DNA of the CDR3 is TGTGCCAGCAGCTCTACGACAGAGCAAGAGACCCAGTACTTC.

CDR3 bases: TGTGCCAGCAGTGAGGACTCCCTCTACAATGAGCAGTTCTTC. It is translated as CASSEDSLYNEQFF. This chain links TRBV2 with TRBJ2-1; D is possibly TRBD2 (5 bases). The CDR3 consists of 14 residues. The V gene lost 3 bases and the J gene lost 3 bases, with 9 bases spanning the gap. Germline V gene data show CDR1 as SNHLY and CDR2 as FYNNEI.

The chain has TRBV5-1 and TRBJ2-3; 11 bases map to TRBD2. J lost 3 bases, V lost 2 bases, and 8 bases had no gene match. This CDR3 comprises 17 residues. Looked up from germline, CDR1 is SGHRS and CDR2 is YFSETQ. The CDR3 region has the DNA TGCGCCAGCAGCTTCCCCTCTTCTAGCGGGGGGACAGATACGCAGTATTTT. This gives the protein CASSFPSSSGGTDTQYF.

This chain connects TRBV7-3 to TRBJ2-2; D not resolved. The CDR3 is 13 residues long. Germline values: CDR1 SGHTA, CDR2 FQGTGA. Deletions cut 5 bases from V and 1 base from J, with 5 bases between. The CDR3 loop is CASSPRNTGELFF. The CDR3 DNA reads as TGTGCCAGCAGCCCCCGGAACACCGGGGAGCTGTTTTTT.

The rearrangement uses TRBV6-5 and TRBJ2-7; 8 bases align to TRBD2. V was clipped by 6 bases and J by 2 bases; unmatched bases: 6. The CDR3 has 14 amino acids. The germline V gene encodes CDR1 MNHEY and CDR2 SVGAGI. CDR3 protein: CASSTGLVTYEQYF. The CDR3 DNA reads TGTGCCAGCAGCACGGGACTAGTTACCTACGAGCAGTACTTC.

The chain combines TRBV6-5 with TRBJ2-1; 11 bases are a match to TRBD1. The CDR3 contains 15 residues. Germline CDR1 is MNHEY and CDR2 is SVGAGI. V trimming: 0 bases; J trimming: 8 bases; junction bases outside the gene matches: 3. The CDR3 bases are TGTGCCAGCAGTTACTCGGACAGGGGGCACTATGAGCAGTTCTTC. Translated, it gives CASSYSDRGHYEQFF.

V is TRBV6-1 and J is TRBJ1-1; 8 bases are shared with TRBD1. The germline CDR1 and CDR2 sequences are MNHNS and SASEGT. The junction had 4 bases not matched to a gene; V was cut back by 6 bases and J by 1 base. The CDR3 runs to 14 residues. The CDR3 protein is CASSDGTGNTEAFF. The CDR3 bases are TGTGCCAGCAGCGATGGGACAGGGAACACTGAAGCTTTCTTT.

The CDR3 region is CASSVEGGYDEQYF. CDR3 DNA: TGTGCCAGCAGCGTGGAAGGAGGTTACGACGAGCAGTACTTC. The rearrangement uses TRBV9 and TRBJ2-7, with D maybe TRBD2 (5 bases). The germline V gene encodes CDR1 SGDLS and CDR2 YYNGEE. The CDR3 covers 14 residues. Trimming left V 2 bases short and J 5 bases short, with 14 bases between.

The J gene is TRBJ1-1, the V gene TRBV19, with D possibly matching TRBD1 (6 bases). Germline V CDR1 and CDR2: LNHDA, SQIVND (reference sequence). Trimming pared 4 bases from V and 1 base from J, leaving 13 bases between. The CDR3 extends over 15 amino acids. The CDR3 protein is CASSTKGGQNTEAFF. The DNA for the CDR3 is TGTGCCAGTAGTACCAAAGGGGGACAGAACACTGAAGCTTTCTTT.

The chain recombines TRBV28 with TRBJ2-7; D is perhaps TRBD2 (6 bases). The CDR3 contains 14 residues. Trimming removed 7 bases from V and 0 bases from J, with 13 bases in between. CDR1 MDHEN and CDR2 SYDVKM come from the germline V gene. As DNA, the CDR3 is TGTGCCAGCAAAGGACCCGGGGGCTCCTACGAGCAGTACTTC. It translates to CASKGPGGSYEQYF.

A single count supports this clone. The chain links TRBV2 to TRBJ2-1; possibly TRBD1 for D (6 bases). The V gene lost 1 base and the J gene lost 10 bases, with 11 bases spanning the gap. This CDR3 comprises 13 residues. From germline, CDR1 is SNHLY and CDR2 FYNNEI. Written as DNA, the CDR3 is TGTGCCAGCAGTGAAGTGACAGGAGGCGAGCAGTTCTTC. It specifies CASSEVTGGEQFF.

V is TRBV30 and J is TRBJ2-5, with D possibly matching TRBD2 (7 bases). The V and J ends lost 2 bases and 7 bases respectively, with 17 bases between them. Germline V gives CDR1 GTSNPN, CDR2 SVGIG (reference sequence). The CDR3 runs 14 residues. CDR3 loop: CAWSMGGASGTQYF. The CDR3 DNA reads TGTGCCTGGAGTATGGGGGGGGCCTCGGGGACCCAGTACTTC. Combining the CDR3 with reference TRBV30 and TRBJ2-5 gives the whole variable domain SQTIHQWPATLVQPVGSPLSLECTVEGTSNPNLYWYRQAAGRGLQLLFYSVGIGQISSEVPQNLSASRPQDRQFILSSKKLLLSDSGFYLCAWSMGGASGTQYFGPGTRLLVL.

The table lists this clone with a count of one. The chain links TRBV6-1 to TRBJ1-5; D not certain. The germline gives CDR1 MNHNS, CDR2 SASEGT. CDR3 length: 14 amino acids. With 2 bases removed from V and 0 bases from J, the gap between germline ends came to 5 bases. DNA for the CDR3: TGTGCCAGCAGTGAACTCTATAGCAATCAGCCCCAGCATTTT. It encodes CASSELYSNQPQHF.

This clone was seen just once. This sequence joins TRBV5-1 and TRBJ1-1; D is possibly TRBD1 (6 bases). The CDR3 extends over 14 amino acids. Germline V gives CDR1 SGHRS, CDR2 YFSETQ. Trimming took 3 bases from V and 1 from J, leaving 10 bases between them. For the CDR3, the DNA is TGCGCCAGCAGCTCGCTGACAGGGAACACTGAAGCTTTCTTT. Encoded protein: CASSSLTGNTEAFF.

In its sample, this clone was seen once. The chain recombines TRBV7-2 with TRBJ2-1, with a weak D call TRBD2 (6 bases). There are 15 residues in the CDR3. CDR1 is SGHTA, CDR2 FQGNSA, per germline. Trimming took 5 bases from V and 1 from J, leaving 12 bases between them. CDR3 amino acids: CASSTRDWSYNEQFF. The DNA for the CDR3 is TGTGCCAGCAGCACTCGGGACTGGTCCTACAATGAGCAGTTCTTC.

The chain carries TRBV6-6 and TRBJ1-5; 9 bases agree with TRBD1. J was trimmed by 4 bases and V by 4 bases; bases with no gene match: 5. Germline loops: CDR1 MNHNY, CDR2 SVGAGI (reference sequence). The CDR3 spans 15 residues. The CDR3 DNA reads TGTGCCAGCAGTTCCCCGGGACAGGGAAATCAGCCCCAGCATTTT. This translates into CASSSPGQGNQPQHF.

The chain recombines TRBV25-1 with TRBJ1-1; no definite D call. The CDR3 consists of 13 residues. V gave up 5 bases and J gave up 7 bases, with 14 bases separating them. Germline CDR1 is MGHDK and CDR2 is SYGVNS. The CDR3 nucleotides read TGTGCCAGCAGTAGAGAAGCGAGGAGTGAAGCTTTCTTT. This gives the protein CASSREARSEAFF. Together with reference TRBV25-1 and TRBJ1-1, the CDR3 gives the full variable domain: EADIYQTPRYLVIGTGKKITLECSQTMGHDKMYWYQQDPGMELHLIHYSYGVNSTEKGDLSSESTVSRIRTEHFPLTLESARPSHTSQYLCASSREARSEAFFGQGTRLTVV.

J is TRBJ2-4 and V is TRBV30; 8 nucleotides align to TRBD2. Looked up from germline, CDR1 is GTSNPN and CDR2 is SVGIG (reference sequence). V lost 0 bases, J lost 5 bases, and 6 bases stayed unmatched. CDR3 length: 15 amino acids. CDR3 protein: CAWSVRGGSENIQYF. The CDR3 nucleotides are TGTGCCTGGAGTGTACGGGGGGGGAGCGAAAACATTCAGTACTTC.

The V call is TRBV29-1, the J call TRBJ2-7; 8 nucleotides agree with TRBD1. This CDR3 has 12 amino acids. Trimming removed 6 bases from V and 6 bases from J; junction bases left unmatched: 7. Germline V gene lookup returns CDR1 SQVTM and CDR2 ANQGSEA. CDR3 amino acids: CSVLTGVGEQYF. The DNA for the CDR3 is TGCAGCGTCCTGACAGGGGTGGGCGAGCAGTACTTC.

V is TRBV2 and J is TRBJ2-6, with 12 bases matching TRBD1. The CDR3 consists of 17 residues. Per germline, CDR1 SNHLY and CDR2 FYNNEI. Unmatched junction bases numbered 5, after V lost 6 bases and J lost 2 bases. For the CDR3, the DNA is TGTGCCAGCAGCGCAGGGACAGGGGGCGCTGGGGCCAACGTCCTGACTTTC. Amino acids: CASSAGTGGAGANVLTF.

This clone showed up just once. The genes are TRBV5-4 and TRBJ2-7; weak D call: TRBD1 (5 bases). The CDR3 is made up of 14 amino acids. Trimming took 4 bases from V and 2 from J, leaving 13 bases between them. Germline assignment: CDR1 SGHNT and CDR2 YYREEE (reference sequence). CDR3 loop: CASSLDISPYEQYF. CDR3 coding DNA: TGTGCCAGCAGCCTGGACATTTCCCCCTACGAGCAGTACTTC.

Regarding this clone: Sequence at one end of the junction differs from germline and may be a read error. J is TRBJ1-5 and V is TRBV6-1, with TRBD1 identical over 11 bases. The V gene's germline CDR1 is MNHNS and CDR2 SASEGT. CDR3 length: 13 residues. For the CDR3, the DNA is TGCACCGCGGGACAGGGGGTGTGGCAGCCCCAGCATTTT. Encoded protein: CTAGQGVWQPQHF.

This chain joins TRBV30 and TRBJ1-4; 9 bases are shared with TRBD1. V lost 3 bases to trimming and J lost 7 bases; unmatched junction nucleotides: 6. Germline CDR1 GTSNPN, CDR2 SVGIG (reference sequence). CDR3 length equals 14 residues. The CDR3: CAWSGTGFGEKLFF. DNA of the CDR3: TGTGCCTGGAGCGGGACAGGGTTCGGTGAAAAACTGTTTTTT.

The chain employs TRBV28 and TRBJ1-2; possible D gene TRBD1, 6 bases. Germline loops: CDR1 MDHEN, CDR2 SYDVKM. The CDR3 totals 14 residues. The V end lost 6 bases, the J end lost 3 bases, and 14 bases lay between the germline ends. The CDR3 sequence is CASRKTGSDYGYTF. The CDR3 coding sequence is TGTGCCAGCAGAAAAACAGGGTCAGACTATGGCTACACCTTC.

The CDR3 nucleotides read TGTGCCAGCAGTACTGGACTAGCGGGGGGAGAGCAGTTCTTC. Protein sequence: CASSTGLAGGEQFF. The rearrangement links TRBV2 to TRBJ2-1; TRBD2 aligns across 14 bases. V was clipped by 5 bases and J by 10 bases; unmatched bases: 4. This CDR3 is 14 amino acids long. Germline V lookup: CDR1 SNHLY, CDR2 FYNNEI.

The CDR3 DNA follows: TGCGCCAGCAGGAAACAGGGGCCCTCTGGGGCCAACGTCCTGACTTTC. This codes for CASRKQGPSGANVLTF. V and J are TRBV5-1 and TRBJ2-6, with 7 bases that match TRBD1. The CDR3 length is 16 residues. CDR1 is SGHRS and CDR2 is YFSETQ in the germline V gene. V lost 5 bases, J lost 0 bases, and 5 bases stayed unmatched.

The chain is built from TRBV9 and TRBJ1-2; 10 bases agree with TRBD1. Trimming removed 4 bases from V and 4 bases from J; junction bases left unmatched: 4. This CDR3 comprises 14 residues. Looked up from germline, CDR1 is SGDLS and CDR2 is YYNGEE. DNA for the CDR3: TGTGCCAGCAGCCAGGGACAGGGGATCTATGGCTACACCTTC. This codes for CASSQGQGIYGYTF.

CDR3 loop: CASSLSTEAFF. The CDR3 bases are TGTGCCAGCAGTCTTAGCACTGAAGCTTTCTTT. J is TRBJ1-1 and V is TRBV6-6; no reliable D call. Trimming removed 5 bases from V and 4 bases from J, with 5 bases in between. The CDR3 is 11 amino acids. The germline V gene encodes CDR1 MNHNY and CDR2 SVGAGI (reference sequence).

The CDR3 protein is CASSYERQGAYEQYF. The CDR3 DNA reads TGTGCCAGCAGTTACGAACGTCAGGGGGCCTACGAGCAGTACTTC. The gene calls are TRBV6-5 and TRBJ2-7; 7 bases are a match to TRBD1. This CDR3 has 15 amino acids. The germline V gene encodes CDR1 MNHEY and CDR2 SVGAGI. V dropped 2 bases and J dropped 2; count of bases not matched to a gene: 6.